Listed here are 2 T cell receptor beta chains from one sample, sequenced in a study of breast tumors, draining lymph nodes, adjacent tissues. Breast cancer patients provided tissue from their axillary draining lymph nodes. TCRdb itself ran the multiplex PCR reads through MiXCR, one entry per CDR3 protein. The table records nearly 200,000 distinct CDR3 sequences, approximately 33% of them present only once. The specimen sequenced was axillary lymph node tissue. The receptors were gathered from a female donor with breast cancer. Some clones in this sample may be carry-over from other donors' samples.

This clonotype was counted many times. V and J are TRBV13 and TRBJ2-7; TRBD2 aligns across 13 bases. The CDR3 has 15 residues. V lost 5 bases to trimming and J lost 4 bases; unmatched junction nucleotides: 5. CDR1 and CDR2 (germline): PRHDT, FYEKMQ (reference sequence). The CDR3 DNA follows: TGTGCCAGCAGCCAAGGGACTAGCGGGGCTTACGAGCAGTACTTC. It yields the protein CASSQGTSGAYEQYF.

This clonotype appeared many times. V is TRBV7-8 and J is TRBJ1-5; D remains unclear. Germline V gene data show CDR1 as SGHVS and CDR2 as FQNEAQ. V gave up 5 bases and J gave up 1 base, with 15 bases separating them. The CDR3 totals 16 residues. CDR3 in amino acids: CASSPRPPWSNQPQHF. The CDR3 coding sequence is TGTGCCAGCAGCCCCCGACCGCCATGGAGCAATCAGCCCCAGCATTTT.